This T cell receptor beta chain was sequenced for a study of T cells in Graves' hyperthyroidism and ophthalmopathy. About the research overall: Peripheral blood draws took place at initial diagnosis, ahead of any treatment. The study, taken as a whole, reports: A model of 13 V-J pairs discriminated ophthalmopathy from stable hyperthyroidism. Prediction of ophthalmopathy progression came a median roughly 6.7 months pre-onset.

It was RNA transcripts that yielded the amplified TCR beta CDR3 regions. The TCR CDR3 first-round RT-PCR relied on the HTBI primer set. MiXCR, run by TCRdb on the multiplex PCR reads, gives a single entry per CDR3 protein. The sample lists hundreds of thousands of distinct CDR3 sequences, about 14% occurring once. The sample holds a few counts of this clonotype. Its antigen remains unidentified. The TCR sequence derives from a middle-aged woman with Graves' ophthalmopathy. The sample comprised blood.

For the CDR3, the DNA is TGTGCCTGGAAGGAAGGGGTGCAGGAGCAGTTCTTC. It translates to CAWKEGVQEQFF. J is TRBJ2-1 and V is TRBV30; tentatively, D is TRBD1 (5 bases). The CDR3 is 12 residues long. Trimming took off 4 bases at V and 10 bases at J, with 14 bases between the two ends. Germline V gene data show CDR1 as GTSNPN and CDR2 as SVGIG (reference sequence).